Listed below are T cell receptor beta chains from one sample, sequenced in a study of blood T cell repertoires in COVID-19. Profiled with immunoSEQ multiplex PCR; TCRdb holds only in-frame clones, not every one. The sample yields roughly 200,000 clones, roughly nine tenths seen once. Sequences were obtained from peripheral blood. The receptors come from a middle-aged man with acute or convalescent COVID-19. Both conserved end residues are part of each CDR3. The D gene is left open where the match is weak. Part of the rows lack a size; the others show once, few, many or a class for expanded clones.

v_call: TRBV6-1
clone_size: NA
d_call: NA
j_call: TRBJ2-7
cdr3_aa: CASSEGAGEGSYEQYF
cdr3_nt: TGTGCCAGCAGTGAGGGGGCAGGGGAAGGTTCCTACGAGCAGTACTTC

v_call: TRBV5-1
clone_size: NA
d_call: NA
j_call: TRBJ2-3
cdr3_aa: CASTPGWGGNTDTQYF
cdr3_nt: TGCGCCAGCACCCCGGGGTGGGGGGGCAATACAGATACGCAGTATTTT

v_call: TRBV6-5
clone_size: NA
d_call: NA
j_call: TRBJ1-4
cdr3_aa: CASSYSDRYNEKLFF
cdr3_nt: TGTGCCAGCAGTTACTCGGACAGATACAATGAAAAACTGTTTTTT

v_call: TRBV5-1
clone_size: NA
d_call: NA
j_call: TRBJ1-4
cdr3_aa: CASSAVATNEKLFF
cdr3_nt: TGCGCCAGCAGCGCGGTTGCAACTAATGAAAAACTGTTTTTT

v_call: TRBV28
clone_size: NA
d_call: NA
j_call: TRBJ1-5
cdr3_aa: CASSLRGSNQPQHF
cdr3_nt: TGTGCCAGCAGTTTAAGGGGTAGCAATCAGCCCCAGCATTTT

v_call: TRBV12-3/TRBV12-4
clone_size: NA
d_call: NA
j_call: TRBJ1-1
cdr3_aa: CASSLMVREAFF
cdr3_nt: TGTGCCAGCAGTTTAATGGTGAGGGAAGCTTTCTTT

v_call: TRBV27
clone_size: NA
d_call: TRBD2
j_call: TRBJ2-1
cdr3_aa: CASSFSGGGNNEQFF
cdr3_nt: TGTGCCAGCAGTTTTAGCGGGGGGGGTAACAATGAGCAGTTCTTC

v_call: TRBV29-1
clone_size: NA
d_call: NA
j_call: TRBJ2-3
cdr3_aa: CSVVTDSTPDTQYF
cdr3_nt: TGCAGCGTTGTAACGGACTCAACACCAGATACGCAGTATTTT

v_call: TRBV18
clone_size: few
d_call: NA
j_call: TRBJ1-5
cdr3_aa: CASSPAGNQPQHF
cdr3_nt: TGTGCCAGCTCACCCGCGGGGAATCAGCCCCAGCATTTT

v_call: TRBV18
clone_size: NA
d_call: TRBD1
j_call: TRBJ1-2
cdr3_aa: CASSPRQGDYYGYTF
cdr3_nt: TGTGCCAGCTCACCTCGACAGGGGGACTACTATGGCTACACCTTC

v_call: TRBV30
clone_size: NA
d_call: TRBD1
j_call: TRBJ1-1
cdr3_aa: CAWSAGGRTEAFF
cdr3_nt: TGTGCCTGGAGTGCAGGGGGAAGGACTGAAGCTTTCTTT

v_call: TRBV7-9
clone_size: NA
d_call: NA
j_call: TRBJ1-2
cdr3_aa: CASSFPGSYTF
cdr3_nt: TGTGCCAGCAGCTTTCCCGGTAGCTACACCTTC

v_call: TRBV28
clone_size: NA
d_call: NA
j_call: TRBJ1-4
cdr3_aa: CASRVSSRREKLFF
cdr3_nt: TGTGCCAGCAGGGTGTCCTCGAGGCGAGAAAAACTGTTTTTT

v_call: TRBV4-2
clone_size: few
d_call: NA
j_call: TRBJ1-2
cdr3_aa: CASSTESSYGYTF
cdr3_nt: TGTGCCAGCAGCACCGAAAGTAGCTATGGCTACACCTTC

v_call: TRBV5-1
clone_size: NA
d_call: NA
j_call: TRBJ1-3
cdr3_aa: CASSLGGGRSLSSGNTIYF
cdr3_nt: TGCGCCAGCAGCTTGGGGGGCGGCCGCTCCCTTAGCTCTGGAAACACCATATATTTT

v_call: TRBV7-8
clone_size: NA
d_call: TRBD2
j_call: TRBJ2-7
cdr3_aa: CASSLEGAGAALISYEQYF
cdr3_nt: TGTGCCAGCAGCTTAGAGGGAGCGGGGGCCGCTTTAATCTCCTACGAGCAGTACTTC

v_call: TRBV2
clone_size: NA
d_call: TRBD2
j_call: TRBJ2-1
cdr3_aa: CASRKSSGGRDYEQLF
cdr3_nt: TGTGCCAGCAGGAAGTCTAGCGGCGGGAGAGATTATGAGCAGCTCTTC

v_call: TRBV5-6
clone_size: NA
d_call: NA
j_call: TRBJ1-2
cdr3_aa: CASSLIEGIGYTF
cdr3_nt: TGTGCCAGCAGCTTAATTGAGGGTATCGGCTACACCTTC

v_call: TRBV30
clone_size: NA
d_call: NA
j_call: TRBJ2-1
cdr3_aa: CAWSRQGLNNEQFF
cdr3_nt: TGTGCCTGGAGTCGGCAGGGGTTAAACAATGAGCAGTTCTTC

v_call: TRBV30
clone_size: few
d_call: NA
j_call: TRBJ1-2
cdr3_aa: CAWSAGQGNRLLRDYGYTF
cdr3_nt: TGTGCCTGGAGCGCTGGGCAGGGAAATCGTCTACTTAGGGACTATGGCTACACCTTC

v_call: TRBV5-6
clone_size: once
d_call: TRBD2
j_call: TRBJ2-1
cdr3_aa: CASSLGPRGGQFF
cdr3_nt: TGTGCCAGCAGCTTGGGGCCCCGGGGGGGGCAGTTCTTC

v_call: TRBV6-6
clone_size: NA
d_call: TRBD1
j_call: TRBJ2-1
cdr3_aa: CASSRTGNNEQFF
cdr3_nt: TGTGCCAGCAGTAGGACAGGCAACAATGAGCAGTTCTTC

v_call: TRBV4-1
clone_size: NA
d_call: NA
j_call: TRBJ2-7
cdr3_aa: CASSQDPGSGSYEQYF
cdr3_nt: TGCGCCAGCAGCCAAGACCCAGGTAGTGGGTCCTACGAGCAGTACTTC

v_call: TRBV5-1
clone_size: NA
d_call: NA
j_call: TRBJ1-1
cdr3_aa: CASSSWAPPEAFF
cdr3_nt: TGCGCCAGCAGCTCGTGGGCCCCCCCTGAAGCTTTCTTT

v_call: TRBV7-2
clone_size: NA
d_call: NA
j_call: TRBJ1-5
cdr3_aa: CASSLVGGQEGQPQHF
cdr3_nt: TGTGCCAGCAGCTTAGTCGGAGGGCAAGAAGGTCAGCCCCAGCATTTT

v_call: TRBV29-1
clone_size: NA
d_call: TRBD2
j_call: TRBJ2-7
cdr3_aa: CSVEDGTSGGYEQYF
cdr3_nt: TGCAGCGTTGAAGATGGGACTAGCGGGGGCTACGAGCAGTACTTC

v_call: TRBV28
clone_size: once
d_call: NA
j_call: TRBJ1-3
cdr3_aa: CASSSTGYTGNTIYF
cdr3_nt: TGTGCCAGCAGTTCTACAGGGTACACTGGAAACACCATATATTTT

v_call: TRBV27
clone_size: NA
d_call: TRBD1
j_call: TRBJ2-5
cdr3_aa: CASSRDRGGQETQYF
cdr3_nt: TGTGCCAGCAGTCGGGACAGGGGAGGGCAAGAGACCCAGTACTTC

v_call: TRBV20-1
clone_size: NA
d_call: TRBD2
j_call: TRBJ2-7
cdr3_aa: CSASNPGGGSYEQYF
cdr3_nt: TGCAGTGCTAGTAATCCGGGGGGGGGCTCCTACGAGCAGTACTTC

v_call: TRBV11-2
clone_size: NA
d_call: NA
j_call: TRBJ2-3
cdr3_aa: CASSPTGSDTQYF
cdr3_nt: TGTGCCAGCAGTCCAACAGGGTCAGATACGCAGTATTTT